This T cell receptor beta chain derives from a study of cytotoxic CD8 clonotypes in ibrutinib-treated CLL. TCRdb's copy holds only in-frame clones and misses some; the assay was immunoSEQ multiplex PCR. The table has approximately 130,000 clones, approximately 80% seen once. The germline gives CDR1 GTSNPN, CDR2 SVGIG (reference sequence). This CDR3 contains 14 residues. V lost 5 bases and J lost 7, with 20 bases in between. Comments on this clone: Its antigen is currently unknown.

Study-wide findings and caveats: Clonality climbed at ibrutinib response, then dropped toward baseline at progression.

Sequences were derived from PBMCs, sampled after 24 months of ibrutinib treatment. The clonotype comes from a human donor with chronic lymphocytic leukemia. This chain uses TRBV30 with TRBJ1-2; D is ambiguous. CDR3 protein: CAWRTNFAQAGYTF. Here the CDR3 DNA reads TGTGCCTGGCGAACAAATTTTGCCCAGGCTGGCTACACCTTC.